This T cell receptor (beta chain) was captured in a study of EBV T-cell therapy then PD-1 blockade in nasopharyngeal carcinoma. Germline assignment: CDR1 SGHRS and CDR2 YFSETQ. J gave up 5 bases and V 0 bases, and 7 bases lay outside the gene matches. This CDR3 has 15 amino acids. This sample's time point: 266 days after commencement of treatment, after nivolumab therapy. The treatment denotes: AdE1-LMPpoly-expanded autologous EBV-specific T-cell therapy followed by anti-PD-1 nivolumab. In the case of this clone: Its target is unknown.

The method was immunoSEQ multiplex PCR; TCRdb's version includes in-frame clones alone and lacks a portion of them. The table shows 20,000 to 25,000 clones, with 84% occurring only once. The TCR was taken from a man aged 35-49 years with nasopharyngeal carcinoma. The chain combines TRBV5-1 with TRBJ1-1, with 7 bases identical to TRBD1. The sequencing used CD8+ T cells from blood, collected at roughly day 250 from a patient whose treatment included autologous EBV-specific T cells and nivolumab. CDR3 DNA sequence: TGCGCCAGCAGCTTGGAGCAGGGGGTGGGTACTGAAGCTTTCTTT. Translation: CASSLEQGVGTEAFF.